This T cell receptor beta chain comes out of a study of identical twins. Study-wide results and caveats: Out-of-frame alpha sequences common to twins exhibited an excess of low generation probability. The authors drew conclusions from cross-sectional statistical analysis rather than following the same donors.

In regard to this clonotype: Its cognate antigen is unknown.

TCRdb passed the 5' RACE reads through MiXCR, listing each CDR3 protein once. The sample lists hundreds of thousands of distinct CDR3 sequences, roughly 6.2% seen once, with roughly 1.8% in the top ten. V shed 5 bases, J shed 8 bases, and the junction held 14 bases outside the gene matches. The CDR3 totals 16 residues. CDR1 is SGHVS and CDR2 is FNYEAQ in the germline V gene. The chain links TRBV7-6 to TRBJ2-1, with 8 bases that match TRBD2. The clonotype originates from a man between 18 and 29 years old in good health. Sequenced: naive T cells sorted from blood. The CDR3 DNA is TGTGCCAGCAGCCCCGTCTTGGATGCGGGAGGTGATGAGCAGTTCTTC. Amino acid sequence: CASSPVLDAGGDEQFF. Filled out from reference TRBV7-6 and TRBJ2-1, the complete variable domain reads GAGVSQSPRYKVTKRGQDVALRCDPISGHVSLYWYRQALGQGPEFLTYFNYEAQQDKSGLPNDRFSAERPEGSISTLTIQRTEQRDSAMYRCASSPVLDAGGDEQFFGPGTRLTVL.